This T cell receptor (beta chain) was found in a study of glioma-infiltrating T cells (TCRdb year 2016). Regarding the complete study: TCR alpha- and beta-chain repertoires were sequenced from glioma tissue, non-neoplastic brain tissue and matched peripheral blood mononuclear cells. The paired cohort was made up of three low-grade glioma patients, 8 or 9 primary glioblastoma patients and three non-glioma patients who contributed non-neoplastic brain tissue. To measure how far tissue and blood T-cell populations diverged, each tissue-infiltrating repertoire was compared against the peripheral blood repertoire of the same patient. The investigation overall reported the following: Very few CDR3 sequences were found to be shared between tissue and blood, and this scarcity was attributed to high CDR3 diversity and limited sampling. In non-neoplastic patients, VJ-independent divergence between tissue and blood fell below expectation, whereas in all gliomas, and especially in low-grade gliomas, the divergence rose above expectation. Small numbers underpinned the group comparisons: roughly 8 glioblastoma patients, three low-grade glioma patients and three non-neoplastic patients.

TCR alpha and beta CDR3 regions were amplified with the iRepertoire nested amplicon-rescue multiplex PCR (arm-PCR) platform from RNA. The input for one-step reverse transcription and amplification was roughly 100-450 ng of either tissue mRNA or PBMC total RNA. Following bead purification, Illumina adapters were added through a secondary multiplex PCR, and the libraries were then gel-purified between 200 and 400 bp. Libraries carried internal 6-nucleotide barcodes used for demultiplexing. The libraries were sequenced on an Illumina MiSeq using 2x220 or 2x250 nucleotide paired-end reads. The study's own analysis went as follows. Paired reads were merged with FLASH 1.2.11 and aligned to the GRCh37 human genome with BWA-MEM before extracting TRA and TRB reads. V and J assignment used an IMGT-derived reference of cassette sequences and CDR3 motifs that included pseudogenes. Reads were translated in three frames, and productive CDR3s were defined as those with a C...FGXG motif and no stop codons. Unique combinations of V-J cassette pair and CDR3 amino acid sequence were defined as clonotypes. Filtering of reads was based on Hamming distance, with the threshold set by the sequence error rate of each sample in mapped regions. The raw public reads went through TCRdb reprocessing: fastp at Q25, MiXCR clone calling, in-frame beta chains kept. Rows matching on CDR3 protein sequence are summarized as one entry with the most common DNA and genes. For this entry, the V and J calls and clone size follow TCRdb and not the study's own pipeline. The sample contains approximately 120,000 distinct CDR3 sequences, more than 20% of them found a single time. The ten largest clones capture about 15% of the sample.

Many counts were recorded for this clonotype. This receptor's antigen is unknown. It has no much larger one-base neighbor in the sample; base qualities were not kept. The trim is 5 bases for V and 1 base for J, with a gap of 14 bases between the germline ends. The CDR1 and CDR2 encoded by the germline V gene are SGHTA and FQGNSA. The CDR3 covers 15 residues, taking in both the cysteine and the phenylalanine. The kept DNA is CDR3 alone, 45 bases in frame from the first base. Sequencing input: glioma tissue, nonneoplastic brain tissue, or PBMCs (not recorded which). This clonotype was obtained from a human donor with low-grade glioma or glioblastoma, undergoing nonglioma brain surgery, or in good health (not recorded which). This receptor chain uses TRBV7-2 and TRBJ1-1, and TRBD1 may be the D gene, going by 5 matching bases. The CDR3 region has the sequence CASSPAFGGNTEAFF. In nucleotides, the sequence is TGTGCCAGCAGCCCCGCGTTTGGGGGGAACACTGAAGCTTTCTTT.